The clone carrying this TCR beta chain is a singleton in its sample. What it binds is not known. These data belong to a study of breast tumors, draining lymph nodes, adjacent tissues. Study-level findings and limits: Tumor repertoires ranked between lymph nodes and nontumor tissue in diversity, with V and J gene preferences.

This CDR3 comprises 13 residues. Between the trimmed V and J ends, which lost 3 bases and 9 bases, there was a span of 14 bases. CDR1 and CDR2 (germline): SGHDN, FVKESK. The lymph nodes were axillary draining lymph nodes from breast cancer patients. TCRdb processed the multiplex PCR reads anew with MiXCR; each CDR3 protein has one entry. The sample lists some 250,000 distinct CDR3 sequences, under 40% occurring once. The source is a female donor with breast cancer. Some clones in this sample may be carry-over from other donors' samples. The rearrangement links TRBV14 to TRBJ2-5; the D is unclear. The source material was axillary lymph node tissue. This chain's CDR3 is CASSQLLTSAQYF. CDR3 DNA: TGTGCCAGCAGCCAGCTACTGACGTCGGCCCAGTACTTC.